Below, one T cell receptor beta chain is given with its context. Its antigen is unknown. Base quality data are lacking; no much larger clone is found one base away. This sample was taken from a study of blood T cell repertoires in COVID-19 (TCRdb year 2020). Study-wide context: Collaborator samples came from the United States, Italy and Spain and covered acute and convalescent phases of COVID-19. The sample metadata nearly always contained a de-identified subject ID, COVID-19 status, age in years and sex. The prospective study material was composed of cDNA or gDNA derived from T cells, B-cell-depleted T cells, or PBMCs. Where HLA class I and class II types were available, the types were taken from metadata supplied by the sample provider, not from assay-based typing. A freely available public database, intended as a resource for researchers studying the immune response to SARS-CoV-2, is where the repertoires were released. The samples were drawn from two sources: the first 160 participants of the ongoing ImmuneRACE study, and fewer than 1,500 subjects contributed by 6 global collaborators. The dataset comprised deeply sampled blood TCRbeta repertoires from subjects exposed to, actively infected with, or recovered from COVID-19. Study-level results and caveats: The quantity of clinical and demographic metadata differed by source and by participant and was supplied without curation.

Collaborating institutions collected whole blood in K2EDTA tubes following their own protocols. For TCRbeta analysis, collaborator samples were shipped as frozen whole blood, as isolated PBMCs, or as DNA extracted from either sample type. The CDR3 measures 13 amino acids from cysteine to phenylalanine. Just the 39-base CDR3 DNA is kept, in frame starting at base 1. V is cut back by 0 bases and J by 3 bases, with 0 bases in the junction unmatched. The CDR1 and CDR2 encoded by the germline V gene (reference sequence) are GTSNPN and SVGIG. TCRbeta CDR3 regions were amplified from genomic DNA by means of the immunoSEQ Assay, a bias-controlled multiplex PCR. In the paper's pipeline: The number of nucleated cells in each sample was estimated from the amplification of reference gene primers within the assay. To quantify the absolute abundance of each unique TCRbeta CDR3 rearrangement, sequence reads were collapsed and filtered. Productive Simpson clonality was computed per sample as the square root of Simpson's diversity index over productive rearrangements. TCRdb carries this immuneACCESS record with in-frame sequences only. Its versions omit some clonotypes, under half of them owing to an unresolved V gene in the studies checked, with the rest unexplained. V and J calls and clone size are those listed in that table; D and trimming were worked out from the DNA. The sample table records more than 200,000 clones; 84% of these occur just once. Around 4% of the sample is held by the ten biggest clonotypes.

The receptor was derived from a man between 60 and 70 years old with acute or convalescent COVID-19. The sequenced sample consisted of peripheral blood. This sequence uses TRBV30 and TRBJ1-1; TRBD1 lines up with 8 middle nucleotides. The CDR3 in this case is CAWSVQGDTEAFF. The bases are TGTGCCTGGAGTGTACAGGGGGACACTGAAGCTTTCTTT.